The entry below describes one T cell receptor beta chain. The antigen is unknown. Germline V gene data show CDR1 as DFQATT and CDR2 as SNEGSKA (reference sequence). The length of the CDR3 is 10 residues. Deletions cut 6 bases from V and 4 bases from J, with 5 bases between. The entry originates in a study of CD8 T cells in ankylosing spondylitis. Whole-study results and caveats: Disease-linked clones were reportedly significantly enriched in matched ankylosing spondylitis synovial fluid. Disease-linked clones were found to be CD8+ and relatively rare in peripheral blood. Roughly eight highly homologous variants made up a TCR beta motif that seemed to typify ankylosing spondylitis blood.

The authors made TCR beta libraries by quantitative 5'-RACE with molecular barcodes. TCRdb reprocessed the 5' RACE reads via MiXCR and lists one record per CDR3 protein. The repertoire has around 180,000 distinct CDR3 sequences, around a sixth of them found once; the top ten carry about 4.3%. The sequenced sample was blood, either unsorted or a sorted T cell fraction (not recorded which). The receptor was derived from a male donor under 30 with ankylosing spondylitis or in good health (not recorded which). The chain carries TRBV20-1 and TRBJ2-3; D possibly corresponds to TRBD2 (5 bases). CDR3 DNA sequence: TGCAGTGCCGGGGCAGATACGCAGTATTTT. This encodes CSAGADTQYF.